One and the same sample provided the 11 T cell receptor beta chains below, sequenced in a study of cytotoxic CD8 clonotypes in ibrutinib-treated CLL. Generated by immunoSEQ multiplex PCR, the TCRdb table keeps only in-frame clones and is missing some. In the table there are around 250,000 clones, 70% of which are singletons. The material was PBMCs, obtained after 24 months of ibrutinib treatment. These receptors originate from a human donor with chronic lymphocytic leukemia.

The sample holds a few counts of this clone. The chain is built from TRBV16 and TRBJ2-7; D unclear. Trimming took off 8 bases at V and 0 bases at J, with 23 bases between the two ends. Looked up from germline, CDR1 is KGHSY and CDR2 is FQNENV. The CDR3 loop spans 17 amino acids. CDR3 sequence: CASDSSGSQIFSYEQYF. CDR3 DNA sequence: TGTGCCAGCGACTCGTCTGGCTCACAGATCTTCTCCTACGAGCAGTACTTC. The full variable domain, its missing parts supplied by reference TRBV16 and TRBJ2-7, is GEEVAQTPKHLVRGEGQKAKLYCAPIKGHSYVFWYQQVLKNEFKFLISFQNENVFDETGMPKERFSAKCLPNSPCSLEIQATKLEDSAVYFCASDSSGSQIFSYEQYFGPGTRLTVT.

The chain employs TRBV4-3 and TRBJ2-2, with D hard to call. There are 13 residues in the CDR3. Deletions cut 6 bases from V and 0 bases from J, with 5 bases between. Germline CDR1 LGHNA, CDR2 YSLEER. CDR3 protein: CASRGANTGELFF. The CDR3 DNA is TGCGCCAGCAGGGGCGCGAACACCGGGGAGCTGTTTTTT.

The table lists this clone with a few counts. Within the sample, other DNA sequences also encode this same CDR3. This chain links TRBV7-2 with TRBJ2-7; D gene unclear. Trimming stripped 5 bases from V and 0 bases from J, with 5 bases between. The length of the CDR3 is 12 residues. CDR1 and CDR2 (germline): SGHTA, FQGNSA. In DNA, the CDR3 is TGTGCCAGCAGCCTGAGCTCCTACGAGCAGTACTTC. Protein product: CASSLSSYEQYF.

The chain recombines TRBV29-1 with TRBJ2-3, with D perhaps matching TRBD1 (6 bases). The germline CDR1 and CDR2 sequences are SQVTM and ANQGSEA. V was shortened by 6 bases and J by 6 bases, with 13 bases between the two germline ends. The CDR3 loop spans 12 amino acids. As DNA, the CDR3 is TGCAGCGTCCCCCCTAGGGGGGATACGCAGTATTTT. The encoded protein is CSVPPRGDTQYF.

The V call is TRBV10-1, the J call TRBJ2-1; possibly TRBD2 for D (6 bases). Between the trimmed V and J ends, which lost 6 bases and 0 bases, there was a span of 9 bases. CDR1 is WNHNN and CDR2 is SYGVQD in the germline V gene (reference sequence). The CDR3 covers 14 residues. CDR3 protein: CASRYGSSYNEQFF. CDR3 sequence (DNA): TGCGCCAGCAGATACGGGAGCTCCTACAATGAGCAGTTCTTC.

The chain has TRBV30 and TRBJ2-7; 8 nucleotides match TRBD1. V shed 2 bases and J 2 bases; nucleotides not matched to a gene: 5. The CDR3 contains 14 residues. CDR1 and CDR2 from the germline V gene are GTSNPN and SVGIG (reference sequence). The CDR3 region is CAWSSRTGPYEQYF. In nucleotides, the CDR3 is TGTGCCTGGAGTTCTCGGACAGGGCCCTACGAGCAGTACTTC.

This clone was seen only a few times. The V and J genes are TRBV5-1 and TRBJ2-7; the D is unclear. The CDR3 is 13 residues long. The V gene lost 0 bases and the J gene lost 0 bases, with 4 bases spanning the gap. From germline, CDR1 is SGHRS and CDR2 YFSETQ. The CDR3 coding sequence is TGCGCCAGCAGCTTGGACACCTCCTACGAGCAGTACTTC. Amino acids: CASSLDTSYEQYF.

The rearrangement links TRBV18 to TRBJ1-2, with a possible D match to TRBD1 (6 bases). The CDR3 is 15 amino acids. The germline gives CDR1 KGHSH, CDR2 LQKENI. The V and J ends lost 3 bases and 6 bases respectively, with 17 bases between them. CDR3 protein: CASSPFPGRGDGYTF. The DNA of the CDR3 is TGTGCCAGCTCACCCTTTCCCGGCAGGGGTGATGGCTACACCTTC.

The CDR3 bases are TGCAGCGTTGGACAGGGAAAAGCCCCCTCCGGCCCCTTCCACGAGCAGTACTTC. Its translation: CSVGQGKAPSGPFHEQYF. This chain links TRBV29-1 with TRBJ2-7; 7 bases line up with TRBD1. CDR3 length: 18 amino acids. V gave up 4 bases and J gave up 5 bases; unmatched junction bases: 23. Per germline, CDR1 SQVTM and CDR2 ANQGSEA.

In its sample, this clone was seen once. This chain links TRBV5-6 with TRBJ1-2, with D perhaps matching TRBD1 (5 bases). This CDR3 is 12 amino acids long. Trimming took 0 bases from V and 6 from J, leaving 6 bases between them. Germline CDR1 reads SGHDT; CDR2 reads YYEEEE. The CDR3 region has the DNA TGTGCCAGCAGCTTGGGGGGCAATGGCTACACCTTC. As protein: CASSLGGNGYTF.

This clone was picked up one time. This chain joins TRBV9 and TRBJ1-5; 8 positions agree with TRBD1. Trimming removed 4 bases from V and 7 bases from J; junction bases left unmatched: 10. Germline CDR1 SGDLS, CDR2 YYNGEE. CDR3 length: 15 amino acids. The CDR3 protein is CASSPGWTGWQPQHF. The CDR3 nucleotides read TGTGCCAGCAGCCCCGGTTGGACAGGGTGGCAGCCCCAGCATTTT.